One sample yielded the 20 T cell receptor beta chains listed below, sequenced in a study of T cells in Graves' hyperthyroidism and ophthalmopathy. Amplified TCR beta CDR3 regions derived from RNA transcripts. Initially, a first-round RT-PCR of the TCR CDR3 employed the HTBI primer set. TCRdb used MiXCR to reprocess the multiplex PCR reads, holding one entry per CDR3 protein. The sample includes a few hundred thousand distinct CDR3 sequences, about 18% seen only once; the top ten take less than 45%. The source material was blood. The receptors shown here come from a young man with Graves' ophthalmopathy.

This clonotype showed up many times. The chain employs TRBV3-1 and TRBJ1-1, with a possible D match to TRBD1 (6 bases). Trimming stripped 6 bases from V and 10 bases from J, with 18 bases between. The V gene's germline CDR1 is LGHDT and CDR2 YNNKEL (reference sequence). CDR3 length: 13 amino acids. The CDR3 sequence: CASSPQGGGTAFF. In nucleotides, the CDR3 is TGTGCCAGCAGTCCTCAGGGAGGGGGGACAGCTTTCTTT.

This clonotype was seen many times. V and J are TRBV6-1 and TRBJ2-5, with 7 bases matching TRBD1. After removal of 5 bases from V and 1 base from J, the junction contained 7 bases not matched to a gene. The length of the CDR3 is 15 residues. Germline loops: CDR1 MNHNS, CDR2 SASEGT. CDR3 bases: TGTGCCAGCAGTCAGACAGGGTCCGTCCAAGAGACCCAGTACTTC. Translating gives CASSQTGSVQETQYF.

The sample holds many counts of this clonotype. The chain uses TRBV7-9 and TRBJ1-5; possible D gene TRBD1, 5 bases. This CDR3 contains 14 residues. Trimming took off 6 bases at V and 3 bases at J, with 12 bases between the two ends. Germline V lookup: CDR1 SEHNR, CDR2 FQNEAQ (reference sequence). This CDR3 is CASSPRDFNQPQHF. DNA for the CDR3: TGTGCCAGCAGTCCCCGGGACTTCAATCAGCCCCAGCATTTT.

The chain carries TRBV27 and TRBJ1-6; tentatively, D is TRBD1 (6 bases). Germline assignment: CDR1 MNHEY and CDR2 SMNVEV (reference sequence). This CDR3 spans 14 amino acids. V lost 2 bases and J 7 bases, leaving 9 bases between the germline ends. CDR3 sequence (DNA): TGTGCCAGCAGTTTAAGGCAGGGGAATTCACCCCTCCACTTT. Translation gives CASSLRQGNSPLHF.

To note about this clonotype: A much larger clone lies one base from this, so it may be a read error. This chain connects TRBV6-9 to TRBJ1-1; perhaps TRBD1 as D (5 bases). CDR1 and CDR2 from the germline V gene are MNHGY and SVAAGI. The V end lost 2 bases, the J end lost 5 bases, and 12 bases lay between the germline ends. CDR3 length: 14 amino acids. CDR3 sequence: CASSYDAGDTEAFF. DNA for the CDR3: TGTGCCAGCAGTTATGACGCGGGGGATACTGAAGCTTTCTTT.

This clonotype was observed a single time. The V call is TRBV4-1, the J call TRBJ2-5; 7 bases line up with TRBD2. The CDR3 consists of 18 residues. Germline V lookup: CDR1 MGHRA, CDR2 YSYEKL. V shed 0 bases, J shed 2 bases, and the junction held 12 bases outside the gene matches. The CDR3 sequence: CASSQESRRLAVQETQYF. The CDR3, as DNA: TGCGCCAGCAGCCAAGAGTCGAGAAGGCTAGCGGTACAAGAGACCCAGTACTTC.

This clonotype was recorded at least ten times. This chain connects TRBV29-1 to TRBJ1-2; D is uncertain. Germline loops: CDR1 SQVTM, CDR2 ANQGSEA. The V end was cut by 3 bases, the J end by 8 bases, with 10 bases between. The CDR3 is 11 residues long. This CDR3 is CSVDLIWGYTF. CDR3 in DNA: TGCAGCGTTGATCTTATTTGGGGCTACACCTTC.

At least ten counts were recorded for this clonotype. V is TRBV6-1 and J is TRBJ2-2; 7 bases are a match to TRBD1. CDR1 is MNHNS and CDR2 is SASEGT in the germline V gene. The CDR3 consists of 14 residues. Unmatched junction bases numbered 3, after V lost 6 bases and J lost 2 bases. Here the CDR3 DNA reads TGTGCCAGCAGCGACAGGGTTAACACCGGGGAGCTGTTTTTT. Translation: CASSDRVNTGELFF.

The J gene is TRBJ1-1, the V gene TRBV18; 8 bases line up with TRBD1. V was clipped by 0 bases and J by 1 base; unmatched bases: 1. This CDR3 region has 15 residues. Germline V gives CDR1 KGHSH, CDR2 LQKENI. The CDR3 coding sequence is TGTGCCAGCTCACCACCTGGGACAGGGAACACTGAAGCTTTCTTT. This encodes CASSPPGTGNTEAFF.

This clonotype has ten or more counts. V and J are TRBV27 and TRBJ2-1; TRBD2 is a possible D gene (5 bases). This CDR3 is built from 13 residues. With 10 bases removed from V and 8 bases from J, the gap between germline ends came to 18 bases. Germline V gives CDR1 MNHEY, CDR2 SMNVEV (reference sequence). DNA of the CDR3: TGTGCCACCACCCTCCGGGGTTCGGATGAGCAGTTCTTC. This encodes CATTLRGSDEQFF.

This clonotype was counted at least ten times. The V gene is TRBV11-2, the J gene TRBJ2-7; D is undetermined. V shed 1 base and J shed 2 bases, with 9 bases lying between them. Germline values: CDR1 SGHAT, CDR2 FQNNGV. The CDR3 extends over 14 amino acids. DNA of the CDR3: TGTGCCAGCAGCTTAGGGGTAGGGACCTACGAGCAGTACTTC. Translated: CASSLGVGTYEQYF.

The chain couples TRBV2 to TRBJ2-3; a weak D match, TRBD2 (5 bases). The CDR3 covers 15 residues. The V and J ends lost 6 bases and 0 bases respectively, with 13 bases between them. Per the germline V gene, CDR1 is SNHLY and CDR2 is FYNNEI. The CDR3 loop is CASRKADSSTDTQYF. DNA of the CDR3: TGTGCCAGCAGAAAAGCGGACTCTAGCACAGATACGCAGTATTTT.

In this sample, this clonotype turned up a few times. The V and J genes are TRBV4-2 and TRBJ2-1, with 15 bases matching TRBD2. Germline V CDR1 and CDR2: LGHNA, YNFKEQ. Trimming cost V 3 bases and J 4 bases; bases outside gene matches: 4. This CDR3 region has 17 residues. The CDR3 bases are TGTGCCAGCAGCCACGGGACTAGCGGGGGGAGGTACAATGAGCAGTTCTTC. Translating gives CASSHGTSGGRYNEQFF.

This chain joins TRBV5-4 and TRBJ2-5, with 7 bases matching TRBD1. Unmatched junction bases numbered 8, after V lost 4 bases and J lost 5 bases. There are 14 residues in the CDR3. Per the germline V gene, CDR1 is SGHNT and CDR2 is YYREEE (reference sequence). CDR3 sequence (DNA): TGTGCCAGCAGCCAAATGGGACAGCGGGAGACCCAGTACTTC. Translation gives CASSQMGQRETQYF.

In its sample, this clonotype was seen many times. As DNA, the CDR3 is TGTGCCAGCAGCTTAATAGCGGGGAGCACAGATACGCAGTATTTT. Translated, it gives CASSLIAGSTDTQYF. The chain joins TRBV7-3 to TRBJ2-3; 8 nucleotides agree with TRBD2. The length of the CDR3 is 15 residues. V gave up 1 base and J gave up 0 bases; unmatched junction bases: 0. Germline V lookup: CDR1 SGHTA, CDR2 FQGTGA.

This clonotype was observed a few times. The gene calls are TRBV6-4 and TRBJ1-1, with D perhaps matching TRBD1 (6 bases). CDR3 length: 15 residues. V was cut by 2 bases and J by 2 bases, with 12 bases left in between. The V gene's germline CDR1 is MRHNA and CDR2 SNTAGT. Written as DNA, the CDR3 is TGTGCCAGCAGTGACAAGGGGACAACTAACACTGAAGCTTTCTTT. Translation gives CASSDKGTTNTEAFF.

This clonotype was seen more than once but under ten times. The rearrangement joins TRBV4-1 to TRBJ2-1; 9 bases line up with TRBD2. The length of the CDR3 is 16 residues. Germline V gene lookup returns CDR1 MGHRA and CDR2 YSYEKL. V was clipped by 0 bases and J by 9 bases; unmatched bases: 9. The CDR3 spells CASSQDLGLALGEQFF. The CDR3 nucleotides are TGCGCCAGCAGCCAAGATTTGGGACTAGCACTAGGTGAGCAGTTCTTC.

At least ten counts were recorded for this clonotype. This chain uses TRBV7-3 with TRBJ1-1; unclear D gene. V lost 1 base to trimming and J lost 4 bases, with 7 bases between them. CDR1 SGHTA and CDR2 FQGTGA come from the germline V gene. The CDR3 covers 13 residues. CDR3 bases: TGTGCCAGCAGCTTAATGGGCGGCACTGAAGCTTTCTTT. This encodes CASSLMGGTEAFF.

The chain employs TRBV6-4 and TRBJ2-6; D ambiguous. CDR1 and CDR2 (germline): MRHNA, SNTAGT. V was pared by 2 bases and J by 4 bases, with 12 bases between. This CDR3 is 16 amino acids long. CDR3 sequence: CASSDGALLGANVLTF. CDR3 nucleotides: TGTGCCAGCAGTGACGGCGCCCTTCTAGGGGCCAACGTCCTGACTTTC.

As concerns this clonotype: Germline is not matched at one junction end, which may reflect a read error. The V call is TRBV5-6, the J call TRBJ1-2; a possible D gene is TRBD1 (6 bases). The CDR3 is 14 amino acids. From germline, CDR1 is SGHDT and CDR2 YYEEEE. In DNA form, the CDR3 reads TGTGCCGGCAGCAAAGGACAGCCGTCCTATGGCTACACCTTC. This sequence encodes CAGSKGQPSYGYTF.